Reported below is one T cell receptor (beta chain). What it binds is unknown. Sequencing used immunoSEQ multiplex PCR; TCRdb keeps in-frame clones, though not all of them. Counted here are 110,000 to 150,000 clones, roughly 92% occurring once; the ten biggest clones make up 1.7%. The data were obtained in a study of T cell responses to AZD1222 COVID-19 vaccine. Study-level results: Baseline serostatus was positive in only six or seven AZD1222 recipients.

Germline V gene sequence: CDR1 SGHNT, CDR2 YYREEE (reference sequence). The ends lost 2 bases at V and 4 bases at J; junction bases unmatched: 3. This CDR3 comprises 15 residues. The material sequenced was peripheral blood, taken on day 0 of AZD1222 vaccination. This clonotype originated in an adult in good health. This chain links TRBV5-4 with TRBJ2-1; 10 bases line up with TRBD2. CDR3 sequence (DNA): TGTGCCAGCAGCTTTAGCGGGAGGTCATACAATGAGCAGTTCTTC. This encodes CASSFSGRSYNEQFF.